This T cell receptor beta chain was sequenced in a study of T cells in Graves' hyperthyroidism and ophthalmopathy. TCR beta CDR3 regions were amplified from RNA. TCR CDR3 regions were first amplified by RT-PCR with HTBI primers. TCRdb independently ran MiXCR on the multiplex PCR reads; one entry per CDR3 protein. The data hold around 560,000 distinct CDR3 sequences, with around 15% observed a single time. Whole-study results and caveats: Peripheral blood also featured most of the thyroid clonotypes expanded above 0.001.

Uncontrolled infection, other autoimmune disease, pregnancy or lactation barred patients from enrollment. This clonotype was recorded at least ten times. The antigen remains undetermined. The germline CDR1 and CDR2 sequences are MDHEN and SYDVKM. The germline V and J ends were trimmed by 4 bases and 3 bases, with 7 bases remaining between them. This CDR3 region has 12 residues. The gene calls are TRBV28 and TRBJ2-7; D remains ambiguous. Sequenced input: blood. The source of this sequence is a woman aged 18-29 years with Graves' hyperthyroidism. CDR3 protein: CASSSARYEQYF. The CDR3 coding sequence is TGTGCCAGCAGTTCGGCCCGCTACGAGCAGTACTTC.